These 14 T cell receptor beta chains were all obtained from the same sample, sequenced in a study of blood T cell repertoires in COVID-19 (dated by TCRdb to 2020 to 2022). Libraries came from the immunoSEQ multiplex PCR assay. Held by TCRdb, this immuneACCESS table contains in-frame sequences only and omits some clones. Under half of the omission traces to an unresolved V gene where checked; the cause of the rest is unknown. This sample comprises fewer than 250,000 clones, about four fifths of them detected only once. Around 2.3% of the sample is taken by the ten largest. The material sequenced was peripheral blood. The origin of the receptors is a woman in her thirties or forties with active or convalescent COVID-19.

V usage is TRBV6-2 or TRBV6-3 and J usage is TRBJ2-1, with TRBD1 identical over 11 bases. V trimming: 4 bases; J trimming: 7 bases; junction bases outside the gene matches: 12. The CDR3 sequence is 17 residues long. Per the germline V gene, CDR1 is MNHEY and CDR2 is SVGEGT. This CDR3 is CASSFLSGQGASNEQFF. CDR3 nucleotide sequence: TGTGCCAGCAGTTTCCTATCAGGACAGGGGGCCTCAAATGAGCAGTTCTTC.

The chain combines TRBV9 with TRBJ1-2; weak D call: TRBD1 (6 bases). Germline V CDR1 and CDR2: SGDLS, YYNGEE. The CDR3 has 13 residues. The V gene lost 0 bases and the J gene lost 6 bases, with 9 bases spanning the gap. In DNA, the CDR3 is TGTGCCAGCAGCGTAGCTTCAGGGGATGGCTACACCTTC. It yields the protein CASSVASGDGYTF.

There are many counts of this clone. This CDR3 is CAVGVGGYEQYF. CDR3 DNA sequence: TGTGCCGTGGGAGTCGGGGGATACGAGCAGTACTTC. The genes are TRBV30 and TRBJ2-7; a weak D match, TRBD2 (6 bases). In germline, CDR1 is GTSNPN, CDR2 SVGIG (reference sequence). V gave up 8 bases and J gave up 4 bases, with 15 bases separating them. The CDR3 extends over 12 amino acids. The full variable domain, with the rest looked up from reference TRBV30 and TRBJ2-7, is SQTIHQWPATLVQPVGSPLSLECTVEGTSNPNLYWYRQAAGRGLQLLFYSVGIGQISSEVPQNLSASRPQDRQFILSSKKLLLSDSGFYLCAVGVGGYEQYFGPGTRLTVT.

The chain joins TRBV2 to TRBJ2-2; D unresolved. This CDR3 is 13 amino acids long. Per the germline V gene, CDR1 is SNHLY and CDR2 is FYNNEI. The ends were cut back, 8 bases at V and 0 bases at J, with 7 bases in the middle. CDR3 nucleotides: TGTGCCAGCGTTCCCGCGAACACCGGGGAGCTGTTTTTT. This encodes CASVPANTGELFF.

J is TRBJ1-1 and V is TRBV15; a possible D gene is TRBD1 (5 bases). This CDR3 has 14 residues. From germline, CDR1 is LNHNV and CDR2 YYDKDF (reference sequence). The V gene lost 0 bases and the J gene lost 5 bases, with 10 bases spanning the gap. In DNA form, the CDR3 reads TGTGCCACCAGCAGAGATAAGGGGAGGACTGAAGCTTTCTTT. This sequence encodes CATSRDKGRTEAFF. Variable domain in full (rest from reference TRBV15 and TRBJ1-1): DAMVIQNPRYQVTQFGKPVTLSCSQTLNHNVMYWYQQKSSQAPKLLFHYYDKDFNNEADTPDNFQSRRPNTSFCFLDIRSPGLGDTAMYLCATSRDKGRTEAFFGQGTRLTVV.

The chain joins TRBV5-6 to TRBJ1-1, with D maybe TRBD1 (5 bases). This CDR3 contains 16 residues. Between the trimmed V and J ends, which lost 2 bases and 4 bases, there was a span of 18 bases. Germline-derived CDR1 and CDR2 are SGHDT and YYEEEE. CDR3 DNA: TGTGCCAGCAGCTTTTCACTCAGCCCTAGGGGCACTGAAGCTTTCTTT. Translated, it gives CASSFSLSPRGTEAFF.

The chain carries TRBV5-6 and TRBJ1-2, with 11 nucleotides matching TRBD1. Germline loops: CDR1 SGHDT, CDR2 YYEEEE. V dropped 6 bases and J dropped 4; count of bases not matched to a gene: 2. This CDR3 is built from 13 residues. This CDR3 reads CASIGTGGYGYTF. The CDR3 coding sequence is TGTGCCAGCATCGGGACAGGGGGCTATGGCTACACCTTC.

The chain carries TRBV28 and TRBJ2-7; 8 bases agree with TRBD1. Looked up from germline, CDR1 is MDHEN and CDR2 is SYDVKM. The CDR3 sequence is 15 residues long. The ends lost 4 bases at V and 3 bases at J; junction bases unmatched: 8. The CDR3 region has the DNA TGTGCCAGCAGTTCCAAGACAGGGGTCCACTACGAGCAGTACTTC. Its protein is CASSSKTGVHYEQYF.

The chain combines TRBV2 with TRBJ1-1, with 9 bases lining up with TRBD1. CDR3 length equals 14 residues. Germline V CDR1 and CDR2: SNHLY, FYNNEI. The V and J ends lost 6 bases and 3 bases, in that order; junction bases with no gene match: 5. CDR3 loop: CASRGQGGHTEAFF. The CDR3 coding sequence is TGTGCCAGCAGGGGACAGGGCGGGCACACTGAAGCTTTCTTT.

The rearrangement links TRBV24-1 to TRBJ2-7, with a tentative D call TRBD2 (6 bases). The length of the CDR3 is 15 residues. CDR1 is KGHDR and CDR2 is SFDVKD in the germline V gene. V was clipped by 3 bases and J by 1 base, with 12 bases between them. This CDR3 is CATSDGGTSSYEQYF. The CDR3 DNA is TGTGCCACCAGTGATGGTGGGACTTCTTCCTACGAGCAGTACTTC.

This clone has a single count. CDR3 coding DNA: TGTGCCAGCTCAAACCGGGACTCCCAAGAGACCCAGTACTTC. It codes for CASSNRDSQETQYF. The chain carries TRBV18 and TRBJ2-5; possible D gene TRBD2, 6 bases. This CDR3 has 14 residues. From germline, CDR1 is KGHSH and CDR2 LQKENI. V lost 5 bases to trimming and J lost 1 base, with 11 bases between them.

V is TRBV5-1 and J is TRBJ2-5, with TRBD1 matching 9 bases. Germline V gives CDR1 SGHRS, CDR2 YFSETQ. V was clipped by 5 bases and J by 0 bases; unmatched bases: 5. This CDR3 region has 15 residues. The CDR3 region is CASRLTGGNQETQYF. In DNA form, the CDR3 reads TGCGCCAGCAGACTGACAGGGGGGAACCAAGAGACCCAGTACTTC.

V is TRBV27 and J is TRBJ2-7; TRBD2 agrees at 8 bases. V gave up 2 bases and J gave up 5 bases; unmatched junction bases: 8. This CDR3 contains 15 residues. CDR1 is MNHEY, CDR2 SMNVEV, per germline (reference sequence). The CDR3 nucleotides are TGTGCCAGCAGTTTACGCGGGGGGCTTTGGCACGAGCAGTACTTC. Translated: CASSLRGGLWHEQYF.

The V and J genes are TRBV27 and TRBJ1-5; possibly TRBD1 for D (5 bases). Germline values: CDR1 MNHEY, CDR2 SMNVEV (reference sequence). The length of the CDR3 is 12 residues. V lost 4 bases to trimming and J lost 5 bases, with 6 bases between them. This CDR3 is CASSSGDQPQHF. CDR3 nucleotides: TGTGCCAGCAGTTCGGGGGATCAGCCCCAGCATTTT.